The sample holds a few counts of the clone carrying this TCR beta chain. Its antigen is undetermined. A second PCR of roughly 7 to 11 cycles used a sample-barcoded 5' primer and a J-beta primer mix. TCRdb reanalysed the 5' RACE reads using MiXCR and keeps one entry per CDR3 protein. The table records about 510,000 distinct CDR3 sequences, about 28% of them present only once. This specimen belongs to a study of blood T cells in healthy people across ages. The CDR3 is made up of 13 amino acids. Trimming took 2 bases from V and 5 from J, leaving 7 bases between them. CDR1 and CDR2 (germline): DFQATT, SNEGSKA (reference sequence). Regarding the study as a whole: Estimates of diversity drawn from one million T cells were considered underestimates.

The authors extracted at least 5 micrograms of total RNA per sample. The data also belong to a second study, concerning T cells of mothers and their children. That paper adds: Samples came from a few healthy Caucasian mothers and their six children. Each child contributed some 3 million TCR beta CDR3 reads, while each mother contributed over 9.5 million.

J is TRBJ1-6 and V is TRBV20-1; TRBD1 is a possible D gene (5 bases). This receptor was obtained from a boy aged 2 to 10 in good health. Sequencing input: blood. CDR3 DNA: TGCAGTGCTAGACTGACAGATAATTCACCCCTCCACTTT. Amino acids: CSARLTDNSPLHF.